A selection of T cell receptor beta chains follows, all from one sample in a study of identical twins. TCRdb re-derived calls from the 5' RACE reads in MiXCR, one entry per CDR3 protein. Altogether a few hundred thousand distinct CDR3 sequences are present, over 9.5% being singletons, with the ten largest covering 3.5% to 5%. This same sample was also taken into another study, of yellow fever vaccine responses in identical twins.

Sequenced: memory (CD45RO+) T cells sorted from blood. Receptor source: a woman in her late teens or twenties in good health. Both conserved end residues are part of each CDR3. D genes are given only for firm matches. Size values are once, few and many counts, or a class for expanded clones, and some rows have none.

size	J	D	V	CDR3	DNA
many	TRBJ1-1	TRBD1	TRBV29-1	CSVDRGTEAFF	TGCAGCGTGGACAGGGGAACTGAAGCTTTCTTT
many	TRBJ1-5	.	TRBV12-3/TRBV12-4	CASSFGRANQPQHF	TGTGCCAGCAGTTTCGGCAGGGCCAATCAGCCCCAGCATTTT
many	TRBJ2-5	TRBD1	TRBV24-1	CATSVAGQGETQYF	TGTGCCACCAGTGTCGCGGGACAGGGGGAGACCCAGTACTTC
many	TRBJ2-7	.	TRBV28	CASSLNRRGGGSTYEQYF	TGTGCCAGCAGTTTAAATCGGAGGGGCGGGGGCAGTACCTACGAGCAGTACTTC
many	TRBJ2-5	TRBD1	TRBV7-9	CASSHAGQGETQYF	TGTGCCAGCAGCCACGCCGGACAGGGAGAGACCCAGTACTTC
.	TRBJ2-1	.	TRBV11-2	CASSLGMGKGNEQLF	TGTGCCAGCAGCTTAGGTATGGGTAAAGGCAATGAGCAGTTGTTC
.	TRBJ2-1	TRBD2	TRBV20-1	CSETSGRALEQFF	TGCAGTGAAACTAGCGGGAGGGCACTTGAGCAGTTCTTC
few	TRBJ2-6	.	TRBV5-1	CASAGLSPSGANVLTF	TGCGCCAGCGCCGGCCTCTCACCCTCTGGGGCCAACGTCCTGACTTTC
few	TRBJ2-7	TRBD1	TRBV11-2	CASSLETGSSYEQYF	TGTGCCAGCAGCTTAGAGACAGGGAGCTCCTACGAGCAGTACTTC
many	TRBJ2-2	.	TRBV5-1	CASSLVPAGGTGELFF	TGCGCCAGCAGCTTGGTCCCAGCCGGAGGCACCGGGGAGCTGTTTTTT
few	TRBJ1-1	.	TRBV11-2	CASKQGGGTEAFF	TGTGCCAGCAAACAGGGTGGCGGCACTGAAGCTTTCTTT
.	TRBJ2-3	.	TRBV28	CASSSPGAGRGTQYF	TGTGCCAGCAGTTCCCCCGGGGCGGGTCGGGGTACGCAGTATTTT
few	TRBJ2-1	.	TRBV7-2	CASSPRGYNEQFF	TGTGCCAGCAGCCCTCGAGGTTACAATGAGCAGTTCTTC
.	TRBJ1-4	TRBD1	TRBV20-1	CSAQDRVWGEKLFF	TGCAGTGCTCAGGACAGGGTCTGGGGTGAAAAACTGTTTTTT
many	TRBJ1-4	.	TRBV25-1	CASSEAGQNEKLFF	TGTGCCAGCAGTGAAGCAGGTCAAAATGAAAAACTGTTTTTT
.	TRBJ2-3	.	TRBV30	CAWKRGWGTDTQYF	TGTGCCTGGAAAAGGGGCTGGGGCACAGATACGCAGTATTTT
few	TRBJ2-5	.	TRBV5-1	CASSVGLLETQYF	TGCGCCAGCAGCGTAGGACTGTTGGAGACCCAGTACTTC
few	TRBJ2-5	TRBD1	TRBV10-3	CAISTTGTGLETQYF	TGTGCCATCAGCACCACAGGGACAGGGCTAGAGACCCAGTACTTC
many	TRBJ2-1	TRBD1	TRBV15	CATSRDGGTGSREQFF	TGTGCCACCAGCAGAGATGGAGGGACAGGGTCGCGTGAGCAGTTCTTC
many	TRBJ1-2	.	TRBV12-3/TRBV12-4	CASSLAATANYGYTF	TGTGCCAGCAGTTTAGCGGCGACAGCTAACTATGGCTACACCTTC
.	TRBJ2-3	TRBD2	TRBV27	CDLGGTDTQYF	TGTGATCTGGGGGGGACAGATACGCAGTATTTT
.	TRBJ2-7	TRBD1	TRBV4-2	CASSQAPGQTSYEQYF	TGTGCCAGCAGCCAAGCTCCGGGACAGACAAGTTACGAGCAGTACTTC
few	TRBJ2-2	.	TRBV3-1	CASSLPSRHGELFF	TGTGCCAGCAGCCTTCCCTCGCGCCACGGGGAGCTGTTTTTT
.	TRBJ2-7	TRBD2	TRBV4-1	CASSQVAGEQYF	TGCGCCAGCAGCCAAGTAGCGGGCGAGCAGTACTTC
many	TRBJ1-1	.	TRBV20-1	CSARPVNTEAFF	TGCAGTGCTAGACCCGTGAACACTGAAGCTTTCTTT
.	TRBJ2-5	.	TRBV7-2	CASRAPGGAETQYF	TGTGCCAGCAGAGCCCCAGGGGGGGCAGAGACCCAGTACTTC
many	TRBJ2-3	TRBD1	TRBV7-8	CASSRDRDTQYF	TGTGCCAGCAGCCGGGACAGAGATACGCAGTATTTT
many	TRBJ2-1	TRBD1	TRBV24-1	CATSDLRQGRDEQFF	TGTGCCACCAGTGATTTGAGACAGGGGAGAGATGAGCAGTTCTTC
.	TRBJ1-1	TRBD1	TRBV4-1	CASSQERQGGRTEAFF	TGCGCCAGCAGCCAGGAAAGACAGGGAGGGAGGACTGAAGCTTTCTTT
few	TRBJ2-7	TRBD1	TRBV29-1	CSGRTGPYSYEQYF	TGCAGCGGCCGGACAGGGCCCTACTCCTACGAGCAGTACTTC
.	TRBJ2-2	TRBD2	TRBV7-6	CASSLSTSGRAGTGELFF	TGTGCCAGCAGCTTATCGACTAGCGGGAGGGCCGGTACCGGGGAGCTGTTTTTT
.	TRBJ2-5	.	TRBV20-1	CSARTPGETQYF	TGCAGTGCTAGAACCCCGGGAGAGACCCAGTACTTC
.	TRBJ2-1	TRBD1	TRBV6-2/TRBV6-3	CASTHNPGQGNNEQFF	TGTGCCAGCACCCATAACCCGGGACAGGGAAACAATGAGCAGTTCTTC
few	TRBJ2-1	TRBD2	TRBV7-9	CASSLALAGGPGEQFF	TGTGCCAGCAGCTTAGCGCTAGCGGGAGGGCCTGGCGAGCAGTTCTTC
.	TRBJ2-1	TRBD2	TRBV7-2	CASSRLTSVEQFF	TGTGCCAGCAGCCGCCTCACTAGCGTCGAGCAGTTCTTC
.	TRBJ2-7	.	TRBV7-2	CASSLEARSYEQYF	TGTGCCAGCAGCTTAGAAGCTAGAAGCTACGAGCAGTACTTC
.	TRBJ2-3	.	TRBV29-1	CSVVAGGTDTQYF	TGCAGCGTTGTCGCAGGGGGCACAGATACGCAGTATTTT
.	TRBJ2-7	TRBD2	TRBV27	CASSFRGEGEQYF	TGTGCCAGCAGTTTTAGAGGGGAGGGAGAGCAGTACTTC
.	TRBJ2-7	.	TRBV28	CASSLSPSEQYF	TGTGCCAGCAGTTTGAGCCCCTCCGAGCAGTACTTC
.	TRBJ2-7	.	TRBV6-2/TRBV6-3	CASSADTSYEQYF	TGTGCCAGCAGTGCGGACACATCCTACGAGCAGTACTTC
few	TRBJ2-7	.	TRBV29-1	CSVGSGTPYEQYF	TGCAGCGTGGGGAGTGGCACTCCCTACGAGCAGTACTTC
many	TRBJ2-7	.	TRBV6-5	CASSYGWDYEQYF	TGTGCCAGCAGTTATGGGTGGGACTACGAGCAGTACTTC
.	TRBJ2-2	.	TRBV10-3	CAISESQGVGTGELFF	TGTGCCATCAGTGAATCCCAGGGAGTAGGCACCGGGGAGCTGTTTTTT
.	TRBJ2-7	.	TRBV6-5	CASSYSISGAYEQYF	TGTGCCAGCAGTTACTCGATCTCAGGGGCCTACGAGCAGTACTTC
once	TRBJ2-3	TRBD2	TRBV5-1	CASSVGDYTDTQYF	TGCGCCAGCAGCGTAGGGGACTACACAGATACGCAGTATTTT
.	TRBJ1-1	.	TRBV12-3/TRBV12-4	CASSRDTGRETEAFF	TGTGCCAGCAGCCGGGACACCGGGAGGGAAACTGAAGCTTTCTTT
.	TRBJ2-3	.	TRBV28	CASSSVYDTQYF	TGTGCCAGCAGTTCAGTCTACGATACGCAGTATTTT
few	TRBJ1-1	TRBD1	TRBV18	CASSPIRQGVTEAFF	TGTGCCAGCTCACCGATCCGACAGGGGGTAACTGAAGCTTTCTTT
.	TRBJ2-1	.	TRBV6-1	CASSLTRGHEQFF	TGTGCCAGCAGCCTCACGCGGGGGCATGAGCAGTTCTTC
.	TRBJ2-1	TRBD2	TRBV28	CASSLLRGNEQFF	TGTGCCAGCAGTTTATTGCGGGGGAATGAGCAGTTCTTC
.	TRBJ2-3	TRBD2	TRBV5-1	CASSRVREGGTDTQYF	TGCGCCAGCAGCCGGGTTCGGGAGGGAGGCACAGATACGCAGTATTTT
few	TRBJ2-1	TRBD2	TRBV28	CASSRTSGYYNEQFF	TGTGCCAGCAGTAGGACTAGCGGTTATTACAATGAGCAGTTCTTC
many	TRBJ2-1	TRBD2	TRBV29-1	CSVQGLAGGNEQFF	TGCAGCGTTCAGGGGCTAGCGGGGGGCAATGAGCAGTTCTTC
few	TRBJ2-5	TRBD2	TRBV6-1	CASSEAGGFETQYF	TGTGCCAGCAGTGAAGCGGGGGGGTTTGAGACCCAGTACTTC
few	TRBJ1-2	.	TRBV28	CASSLEGWHYGYTF	TGTGCCAGCAGTTTAGAGGGATGGCACTATGGCTACACCTTC
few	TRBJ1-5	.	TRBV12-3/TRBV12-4	CASSFAGAGNQPQHF	TGTGCCAGCAGTTTCGCGGGGGCGGGCAATCAGCCCCAGCATTTT
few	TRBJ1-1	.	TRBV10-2	CASSRQIRNTEAFF	TGCGCCAGCAGTAGACAGATAAGGAACACTGAAGCTTTCTTT